These T cell receptor beta chains were read from a single sample in a study of STAT5B mutations in CD4+ large granular lymphocyte leukemia. Libraries were prepared by immunoSEQ multiplex PCR; TCRdb keeps only in-frame clonotypes and omits some of them. The profile covers 23,000 or so clones, with less than 80% appearing a single time and around 4% taken by the ten largest. The sequenced material came from CD4+ T cells from blood buffy coats. Receptor source: a human donor in good health. Both conserved end residues are part of each CDR3. Each record gives: J gene, clone size, D gene, V gene, CDR3 DNA, CDR3 protein. D genes are given only for firm matches. Expanded clones are given a class, and other clones once, few, many or no size at all.

j_gene: TRBJ2-2; abundance: .; d_gene: .; v_gene: TRBV28; CDR3nt: TGTGCCAGCAGCGGACAGAAGAACACCGGGGAGCTGTTTTTT; CDR3aa: CASSGQKNTGELFF
j_gene: TRBJ1-4; abundance: .; d_gene: TRBD1; v_gene: TRBV6-1; CDR3nt: TGTGCCAGCACCAGGGGGCCGAATGAAAAACTGTTTTTT; CDR3aa: CASTRGPNEKLFF
j_gene: TRBJ2-7; abundance: .; d_gene: .; v_gene: TRBV6-1; CDR3nt: TGTGCCAGCGGGCTAGCCCTCGGGTCCGAGCAGTACTTC; CDR3aa: CASGLALGSEQYF
j_gene: TRBJ1-6; abundance: .; d_gene: TRBD1; v_gene: TRBV4-2; CDR3nt: TGTGCCAGCAGCCAAGATACCAGGGGGTTGAATTCACCCCTCCACTTT; CDR3aa: CASSQDTRGLNSPLHF
j_gene: TRBJ1-1; abundance: .; d_gene: .; v_gene: TRBV5-4; CDR3nt: TGTGCCAGCAGCGAACCCGGGCCAACTAACACTGAAGCTTTCTTT; CDR3aa: CASSEPGPTNTEAFF
j_gene: TRBJ1-1; abundance: medium-sized; d_gene: .; v_gene: TRBV14; CDR3nt: TGTGCCAGCAGCCAAGAGATCGGGGGGACTGAAGCTTTCTTT; CDR3aa: CASSQEIGGTEAFF
j_gene: TRBJ2-3; abundance: .; d_gene: .; v_gene: TRBV6-6; CDR3nt: TGTGCCAGCAGTTGGGGACACCGAAACACAGATACGCAGTATTTT; CDR3aa: CASSWGHRNTDTQYF
j_gene: TRBJ2-7; abundance: .; d_gene: .; v_gene: TRBV28; CDR3nt: TGTGCCAGCAGTTCCGACAGGACAGCCACCTACGAGCAGTACTTC; CDR3aa: CASSSDRTATYEQYF
j_gene: TRBJ1-1; abundance: few; d_gene: .; v_gene: TRBV30; CDR3nt: TGTGCCTGGAGTCTGTGGACGGGGGCTTTCTTT; CDR3aa: CAWSLWTGAFF
j_gene: TRBJ2-1; abundance: .; d_gene: .; v_gene: TRBV4-2; CDR3nt: TGTGCCAGCAGCGATTTGGGGCCATATAAACGAGGGAATGAGCAGTTCTTC; CDR3aa: CASSDLGPYKRGNEQFF
j_gene: TRBJ1-2; abundance: few; d_gene: .; v_gene: TRBV19; CDR3nt: TGTGCCAGTAGTATAGTAGGGACCTCCCGCACCTATGGCTACACCTTC; CDR3aa: CASSIVGTSRTYGYTF
j_gene: TRBJ2-7; abundance: once; d_gene: .; v_gene: TRBV13; CDR3nt: TGTGCCAGCAGCTCGGAGGGGTCCTACGAGCAGTACTTC; CDR3aa: CASSSEGSYEQYF
j_gene: TRBJ1-1; abundance: medium-sized; d_gene: .; v_gene: TRBV6-4; CDR3nt: TGTGCCAGCAGTCCTGGTGGGGCTAACACTGAAGCTTTCTTT; CDR3aa: CASSPGGANTEAFF
j_gene: TRBJ2-3; abundance: once; d_gene: .; v_gene: TRBV6-1; CDR3nt: TGTGCCAGCAGTGAGGAGGGCGGCACCCAACGCACAGATACGCAGTATTTT; CDR3aa: CASSEEGGTQRTDTQYF
j_gene: TRBJ2-3; abundance: .; d_gene: TRBD2; v_gene: TRBV14; CDR3nt: TGTGCCAGCAGCAAGACTAGCGCTAGCACAGATACGCAGTATTTT; CDR3aa: CASSKTSASTDTQYF
j_gene: TRBJ1-5; abundance: .; d_gene: .; v_gene: TRBV28; CDR3nt: TGTGCCAGCAGTTTCGTCGATCAGCCCCAGCATTTT; CDR3aa: CASSFVDQPQHF
j_gene: TRBJ1-4; abundance: few; d_gene: .; v_gene: TRBV6-1; CDR3nt: TGTGCCAGCAGTGTACAATCTAGTGAAAAACTGTTTTTT; CDR3aa: CASSVQSSEKLFF
j_gene: TRBJ2-7; abundance: .; d_gene: TRBD1; v_gene: TRBV5-4; CDR3nt: TGTGCCAGCAGCCACGGAAGTAGGCAGGGGGCCGAGCAGTACTTC; CDR3aa: CASSHGSRQGAEQYF
j_gene: TRBJ2-7; abundance: .; d_gene: .; v_gene: TRBV21-1; CDR3nt: TGTGCCAGCACCCCGGAGGGACAGGGGGTCTACGAGCAGTACTTC; CDR3aa: CASTPEGQGVYEQYF
j_gene: TRBJ1-1; abundance: few; d_gene: .; v_gene: TRBV2; CDR3nt: TGTGCCAGCGTTTTGCAGTTTGAAGCTTTCTTT; CDR3aa: CASVLQFEAFF
j_gene: TRBJ1-2; abundance: .; d_gene: TRBD1; v_gene: TRBV28; CDR3nt: TGTGCCAGCAACCCGGGACAGCTTTATGGCTACACCTTC; CDR3aa: CASNPGQLYGYTF
j_gene: TRBJ1-1; abundance: .; d_gene: .; v_gene: TRBV6-1; CDR3nt: TGTGCCAGCAGTACCCGGGACGGTGAAGCTTTCTTT; CDR3aa: CASSTRDGEAFF
j_gene: TRBJ2-3; abundance: .; d_gene: .; v_gene: TRBV4-1; CDR3nt: TGCGCCAGCAGCCAAGTCGGCGCGCAGTATTTT; CDR3aa: CASSQVGAQYF
j_gene: TRBJ1-6; abundance: .; d_gene: .; v_gene: TRBV10-3; CDR3nt: TGTGCCATCACCCCCGGGACCCAGAATTCACCCCTCCACTTT; CDR3aa: CAITPGTQNSPLHF
j_gene: TRBJ2-7; abundance: .; d_gene: .; v_gene: TRBV7-8; CDR3nt: TGTGCCAGCAGCTTAACGAACTACGAGCAGTACTTC; CDR3aa: CASSLTNYEQYF
j_gene: TRBJ1-1; abundance: .; d_gene: TRBD1; v_gene: TRBV2; CDR3nt: TGTGCCAGCAGTGAACGGCAGGGGGCGTATCTGAACACTGAAGCTTTCTTT; CDR3aa: CASSERQGAYLNTEAFF
j_gene: TRBJ2-2; abundance: .; d_gene: .; v_gene: TRBV2; CDR3nt: TGTGCCAGCAGAGGGTCCAGGGCGGTCGGGGAGCTGTTTTTT; CDR3aa: CASRGSRAVGELFF
j_gene: TRBJ1-6; abundance: .; d_gene: .; v_gene: TRBV2; CDR3nt: TGTGCCAGCAGTGAAGGGGGTCCCGCCCTCCACTTT; CDR3aa: CASSEGGPALHF
j_gene: TRBJ1-5; abundance: .; d_gene: .; v_gene: TRBV7-9; CDR3nt: TGTGCCAGCAGCCCTTCAGGGGCGGGTCAGCCCCAGCATTTT; CDR3aa: CASSPSGAGQPQHF
j_gene: TRBJ1-1; abundance: .; d_gene: .; v_gene: TRBV2; CDR3nt: TGTGCCAGCAGTGATGAAAGATTAGAAGCTTTCTTT; CDR3aa: CASSDERLEAFF
j_gene: TRBJ1-1; abundance: few; d_gene: .; v_gene: TRBV5-4; CDR3nt: TGTGCCAGCAGCTTAGTCAGGGGCACTGAAGCTTTCTTT; CDR3aa: CASSLVRGTEAFF
j_gene: TRBJ1-6; abundance: .; d_gene: .; v_gene: TRBV6-5; CDR3nt: TGTGCCAGCAGTTCCCGTTGGGGGATATATAATTCACCCCTCCACTTT; CDR3aa: CASSSRWGIYNSPLHF
j_gene: TRBJ1-1; abundance: few; d_gene: .; v_gene: TRBV28; CDR3nt: TGTGCCAGCGGGGGTTACAGTAACACTGAAGCTTTCTTT; CDR3aa: CASGGYSNTEAFF
j_gene: TRBJ2-1; abundance: .; d_gene: TRBD2; v_gene: TRBV5-1; CDR3nt: TGCGCCAGCACCACGGGACTAGCGGGAGTCAGTGAGCAGTTCTTC; CDR3aa: CASTTGLAGVSEQFF
j_gene: TRBJ2-3; abundance: .; d_gene: .; v_gene: TRBV11-2; CDR3nt: TGTGCCAGCAGCTTAGGAGGCACAGATACGCAGTATTTT; CDR3aa: CASSLGGTDTQYF
j_gene: TRBJ2-3; abundance: .; d_gene: TRBD2; v_gene: TRBV2; CDR3nt: TGTGCCAGCAGTGAAAGCACTAGCGGGAGGGTAGATACGCAGTATTTT; CDR3aa: CASSESTSGRVDTQYF
j_gene: TRBJ1-5; abundance: .; d_gene: TRBD1; v_gene: TRBV19; CDR3nt: TGTGCCAGTTCAGACAGGGGGCTGAGGCAGCCCCAGCATTTT; CDR3aa: CASSDRGLRQPQHF
j_gene: TRBJ2-3; abundance: .; d_gene: .; v_gene: TRBV30; CDR3nt: TGTGCCTGGAGTGGGGAGAGCGATACGCAGTATTTT; CDR3aa: CAWSGESDTQYF
j_gene: TRBJ2-3; abundance: .; d_gene: .; v_gene: TRBV5-4; CDR3nt: TGTGCCAGCAGCTTGGCCCTACGGACACCACTAGATACGCAGTATTTT; CDR3aa: CASSLALRTPLDTQYF
j_gene: TRBJ1-1; abundance: .; d_gene: .; v_gene: TRBV11-2; CDR3nt: TGTGCCAGCAGCGCAATGAACACTGAAGCTTTCTTT; CDR3aa: CASSAMNTEAFF
j_gene: TRBJ1-1; abundance: .; d_gene: .; v_gene: TRBV5-6; CDR3nt: TGTGCCAGCAGCTCTGACTCACAGGAAGAAGCTTTCTTT; CDR3aa: CASSSDSQEEAFF
j_gene: TRBJ2-1; abundance: .; d_gene: TRBD2; v_gene: TRBV5-8; CDR3nt: TGTGCCAGCAGCTTGACTAGCGGGACCTACAATGAGCAGTTCTTC; CDR3aa: CASSLTSGTYNEQFF
j_gene: TRBJ1-1; abundance: few; d_gene: TRBD1; v_gene: TRBV4-1; CDR3nt: TGCGCCAGCAGCCCCGGGCAGGGGGCTAGGAACACTGAAGCTTTCTTT; CDR3aa: CASSPGQGARNTEAFF
j_gene: TRBJ2-7; abundance: few; d_gene: .; v_gene: TRBV29-1; CDR3nt: TGCAGCGTTCGGACTATCTTAACCTACGAGCAGTACTTC; CDR3aa: CSVRTILTYEQYF
j_gene: TRBJ2-7; abundance: .; d_gene: TRBD1; v_gene: TRBV23-1; CDR3nt: TGCGCCAGCAGTCAAAGGGACAGGGGGCACTACGAGCAGTACTTC; CDR3aa: CASSQRDRGHYEQYF
j_gene: TRBJ2-1; abundance: .; d_gene: TRBD2; v_gene: TRBV9; CDR3nt: TGTGCCAGCAGCTCCAGGGGGCTAGCGGGAGTGGCTTACAATGAGCAGTTCTTC; CDR3aa: CASSSRGLAGVAYNEQFF